This T cell receptor (beta chain) is drawn from a study of cytomegalovirus exposure and HLA in healthy donors. Germline CDR1 reads MDHEN; CDR2 reads SYDVKM. The CDR3 is 14 residues long. The ends were cut back, 6 bases at V and 4 bases at J, with 15 bases in the middle. The PCR ran on 60 Vbeta and 13 Jbeta primers. Sequencing was performed with immunoSEQ multiplex PCR; in TCRdb, only in-frame clones are kept and a portion is missing. In all, the sample yields 45,000 to 60,000 clones. The chain is built from TRBV28 and TRBJ2-5; D ambiguous. The sample taken for sequencing was PBMCs. This TCR was sampled from a woman between 40 and 55 years old in good health and CMV-seronegative. In DNA form, the CDR3 reads TGTGCCAGCAGCCCGGCAATAGGCGGAGAGACCCAGTACTTC. This encodes CASSPAIGGETQYF.